This T cell receptor beta chain was obtained from a study of blood T cell repertoires in COVID-19. The repertoire was sequenced with immunoSEQ multiplex PCR; TCRdb's copy has only in-frame clones and lacks some. The sample records 180,000 or so clones, approximately 86% being singletons. J lost 4 bases, V lost 4 bases, and 8 bases had no gene match. This CDR3 region has 15 residues. Germline-derived CDR1 and CDR2 are SGDLS and YYNGEE. The sequence was obtained from a man in his sixties with acute or convalescent COVID-19. Sequencing was performed on peripheral blood. The gene calls are TRBV9 and TRBJ2-7; 10 bases line up with TRBD2. This CDR3 reads CASSPTSGARYEQYF. The CDR3 nucleotides read TGTGCCAGCAGCCCCACTAGCGGGGCCAGATACGAGCAGTACTTC. The full variable domain, in which reference TRBV9 and TRBJ2-7 provide the parts outside the CDR3, is DSGVTQTPKHLITATGQRVTLRCSPRSGDLSVYWYQQSLDQGLQFLIQYYNGEERAKGNILERFSAQQFPDLHSELNLSSLELGDSALYFCASSPTSGARYEQYFGPGTRLTVT.